The 21 T cell receptor beta chains in this list originate from one sample, sequenced in a study of identical twins. From the 5' RACE reads, TCRdb called clonotypes with MiXCR, one entry per CDR3 protein. The table lists 150,000 or so distinct CDR3 sequences, under 4.5% of them singletons. What was sequenced was memory T cells sorted from blood. These receptors were obtained from a man younger than 30 in good health.

The sample holds many counts of this clonotype. The CDR3 sequence: CASSQVSPGSADYEQYF. CDR3 bases: TGTGCCAGCAGCCAAGTTTCCCCGGGGTCGGCTGACTACGAGCAGTACTTC. The V call is TRBV4-2, the J call TRBJ2-7; D perhaps matches TRBD2 (5 bases). The CDR3 sequence is 17 residues long. Trimming left V 1 base short and J 3 bases short, with 19 bases between. In germline, CDR1 is LGHNA, CDR2 YNFKEQ.

The sample holds many counts of this clonotype. The chain combines TRBV20-1 with TRBJ1-1; 8 bases are shared with TRBD1. Germline CDR1 DFQATT, CDR2 SNEGSKA (reference sequence). The CDR3 has 15 residues. J lost 3 bases, V lost 4 bases, and 10 bases had no gene match. CDR3 sequence: CSAKPAGQGDTEAFF. DNA of the CDR3: TGCAGTGCTAAACCAGCAGGACAGGGAGACACTGAAGCTTTCTTT.

J is TRBJ2-7 and V is TRBV7-2, with TRBD2 as a possible D gene (6 bases). The CDR3 is 14 amino acids. The ends were cut back, 4 bases at V and 0 bases at J, with 10 bases in the middle. Germline CDR1 is SGHTA and CDR2 is FQGNSA. This CDR3 is CASSSIAASYEQYF. CDR3 nucleotides: TGTGCCAGCAGCTCCATAGCGGCCTCCTACGAGCAGTACTTC.

This clonotype occurred many times. The chain carries TRBV9 and TRBJ2-5, with TRBD1 identical over 8 bases. Germline values: CDR1 SGDLS, CDR2 YYNGEE. The CDR3 is 15 residues long. V trimming: 3 bases; J trimming: 4 bases; junction bases outside the gene matches: 8. CDR3 coding DNA: TGTGCCAGCAGCGCCCGACAGGGGAGATCAGAGACCCAGTACTTC. This translates into CASSARQGRSETQYF.

In this sample, this clonotype turned up many times. V and J are TRBV29-1 and TRBJ1-1; TRBD1 agrees at 8 bases. The ends lost 1 base at V and 1 base at J; junction bases unmatched: 5. CDR1 SQVTM and CDR2 ANQGSEA come from the germline V gene. The CDR3 sequence is 15 residues long. CDR3 nucleotides: TGCAGCGTTGAAGTCCAGGGGGCGGGGAACACTGAAGCTTTCTTT. Protein: CSVEVQGAGNTEAFF.

At least ten counts were recorded for this clonotype. The rearrangement uses TRBV20-1 and TRBJ2-7, with 8 bases fitting TRBD1. This CDR3 has 15 residues. Germline CDR1 DFQATT, CDR2 SNEGSKA (reference sequence). The junction had 6 bases not matched to a gene; V was cut back by 0 bases and J by 2 bases. DNA of the CDR3: TGCAGTGCTAGAGATTTAACAGGGGGACCCTACGAGCAGTACTTC. It is translated as CSARDLTGGPYEQYF.

This clonotype was recorded many times. The V and J genes are TRBV5-6 and TRBJ2-6, with 7 nucleotides matching TRBD1. Germline CDR1 and CDR2: SGHDT and YYEEEE. CDR3 length: 15 residues. Trimming at V came to 2 bases and at J to 2 bases, leaving 1 base not matched to a gene. CDR3 amino acids: CASSFGQAGANVLTF. The DNA of the CDR3 is TGTGCCAGCAGCTTTGGACAGGCTGGGGCCAACGTCCTGACTTTC.

There are many counts of this clonotype. The J gene is TRBJ2-5, the V gene TRBV9; possibly TRBD1 for D (6 bases). CDR3 length equals 15 residues. The germline V gene has CDR1 SGDLS and CDR2 YYNGEE. Trimming cost V 0 bases and J 2 bases, with 11 bases left between them. CDR3 residues: CASSVVTGPQETQYF. The CDR3 nucleotides read TGTGCCAGCAGCGTAGTCACAGGGCCTCAAGAGACCCAGTACTTC.

V gene TRBV18 combines with J gene TRBJ1-6; TRBD1 matches at 11 bases. Losses at the gene ends were 11 bases for V and 9 bases for J; bases not matched to a gene: 12. Per the germline V gene, CDR1 is KGHSH and CDR2 is LQKENI. The CDR3 sequence is 15 residues long. CDR3 amino acids: CASPPQDRGRSPLHF. The CDR3 DNA reads as TGTGCCTCACCCCCACAGGACAGGGGGCGTTCACCCCTCCACTTT. The complete variable domain, with remaining parts taken from reference TRBV18 and TRBJ1-6, reads NAGVMQNPRHLVRRRGQEARLRCSPMKGHSHVYWYRQLPEEGLKFMVYLQKENIIDESGMPKERFSAEFPKEGPSILRIQQVVRGDSAAYFCASPPQDRGRSPLHFGNGTRLTVT.

The genes are TRBV7-9 and TRBJ2-1; weak D call: TRBD2 (6 bases). CDR1 SEHNR and CDR2 FQNEAQ come from the germline V gene (reference sequence). V lost 5 bases, J lost 1 base, and 18 bases lay in between. The CDR3 is made up of 17 amino acids. CDR3 region: CASSTVPRERSYNEQFF. CDR3 nucleotide sequence: TGTGCCAGCAGCACCGTTCCCCGGGAGCGGTCCTACAATGAGCAGTTCTTC.

This clonotype was found many times. The V gene is TRBV4-1, the J gene TRBJ2-3; 7 bases fit TRBD2. This CDR3 spans 14 amino acids. Losses at the gene ends were 0 bases for V and 6 bases for J; bases not matched to a gene: 3. Germline CDR1 reads MGHRA; CDR2 reads YSYEKL. CDR3 loop: CASSQESGGDTQYF. CDR3 coding DNA: TGCGCCAGCAGCCAAGAATCCGGGGGGGATACGCAGTATTTT.

This clonotype was seen ten or more times. This chain uses TRBV4-3 with TRBJ1-2; TRBD1 is a possible D gene (6 bases). The CDR3 extends over 15 amino acids. Germline assignment: CDR1 LGHNA and CDR2 YSLEER. Trimming shortened V by 4 bases and J by 7 bases, and 19 bases separated the two germline ends. This CDR3 reads CASSRSVRGQGGYTF. The CDR3 coding sequence is TGCGCCAGCAGCCGTAGTGTCCGGGGGCAAGGTGGCTACACCTTC.

This clonotype appeared many times. The chain employs TRBV6-2 or TRBV6-3 and TRBJ2-1; 7 positions agree with TRBD2. The germline CDR1 and CDR2 sequences are MNHEY and SVGEGT. V lost 6 bases, J lost 7 bases, and 9 bases stayed unmatched. The CDR3 covers 14 residues. CDR3 loop: CASRPRTSENEQFF. Written as DNA, the CDR3 is TGTGCCAGCAGACCCAGGACTAGTGAGAATGAGCAGTTCTTC.

This clonotype appeared many times. The chain couples TRBV5-6 to TRBJ2-1, with unresolved D. CDR1 and CDR2 from the germline V gene are SGHDT and YYEEEE. This CDR3 has 11 amino acids. V lost 1 base and J lost 8, with 4 bases in between. CDR3 residues: CASSLNDEQFF. CDR3 DNA sequence: TGTGCCAGCAGCTTGAATGATGAGCAGTTCTTC.

This clonotype was observed at least ten times. The J gene is TRBJ2-7, the V gene TRBV28; D remains ambiguous. CDR1 and CDR2 (germline): MDHEN, SYDVKM. Trimming left V 3 bases short and J 2 bases short, with 14 bases between. The CDR3 loop spans 15 amino acids. CDR3 DNA sequence: TGTGCCAGCAGTTTTCAAAGTCTTATGGCCTACGAGCAGTACTTC. It is translated as CASSFQSLMAYEQYF.

The table lists this clonotype with many counts. The V gene is TRBV27, the J gene TRBJ2-7; D may be TRBD2 (5 bases). V dropped 3 bases and J dropped 5 bases, with 11 bases sitting between them. The CDR3 has 13 residues. Germline CDR1 reads MNHEY; CDR2 reads SMNVEV (reference sequence). CDR3 sequence reads: CASSLERSHEQYV. The CDR3, as DNA: TGTGCCAGCAGTTTGGAGCGGTCCCACGAGCAGTACGTC.

This clonotype was recorded many times. The chain joins TRBV4-1 to TRBJ2-5; D is unresolved. The CDR3 sequence is 13 residues long. Germline V lookup: CDR1 MGHRA, CDR2 YSYEKL. With 2 bases removed from V and 0 bases from J, the gap between germline ends came to 4 bases. The CDR3 reads CASSQNHQETQYF. CDR3 coding DNA: TGCGCCAGCAGCCAAAACCACCAAGAGACCCAGTACTTC.

This clonotype has ten or more counts. J is TRBJ2-3 and V is TRBV11-2; TRBD2 matches at 9 bases. Unmatched junction bases numbered 8, after V lost 8 bases and J lost 2 bases. The CDR3 loop spans 15 amino acids. Germline V gene lookup returns CDR1 SGHAT and CDR2 FQNNGV. CDR3 sequence (DNA): TGTGCCAGCGGGTATCTAGCGGGGTACACAGATACGCAGTATTTT. As protein: CASGYLAGYTDTQYF.

This clonotype was recorded at least ten times. J is TRBJ1-2 and V is TRBV2; the D is unclear. CDR3 size: 13 residues. Germline assignment: CDR1 SNHLY and CDR2 FYNNEI. V was trimmed by 7 bases and J by 13 bases, leaving 22 bases between them. DNA for the CDR3: TGTGCCAGCACCCTCCAGAGGGCGGATTCTCGCACCTTC. It is translated as CASTLQRADSRTF.

This clonotype was seen at least ten times. The V and J genes are TRBV6-1 and TRBJ2-7; the match to TRBD2 covers 7 bases. The CDR3 spans 10 residues. V lost 11 bases and J lost 6; bases outside the gene matches: 4. Germline assignment: CDR1 MNHNS and CDR2 SASEGT. CDR3: CAAGVGEQYF. CDR3 nucleotides: TGTGCCGCGGGAGTCGGCGAGCAGTACTTC.

This clonotype showed up just a few times. The J gene is TRBJ2-7, the V gene TRBV7-2, with TRBD2 as a possible D gene (5 bases). The CDR3 extends over 16 amino acids. Germline CDR1 is SGHTA and CDR2 is FQGNSA. Trimming cost V 1 base and J 3 bases, with 16 bases left between them. The CDR3 nucleotides read TGTGCCAGCAGCTTAGTTTCGGAGGAGGTATTCTACGAGCAGTACTTC. The encoded protein is CASSLVSEEVFYEQYF.